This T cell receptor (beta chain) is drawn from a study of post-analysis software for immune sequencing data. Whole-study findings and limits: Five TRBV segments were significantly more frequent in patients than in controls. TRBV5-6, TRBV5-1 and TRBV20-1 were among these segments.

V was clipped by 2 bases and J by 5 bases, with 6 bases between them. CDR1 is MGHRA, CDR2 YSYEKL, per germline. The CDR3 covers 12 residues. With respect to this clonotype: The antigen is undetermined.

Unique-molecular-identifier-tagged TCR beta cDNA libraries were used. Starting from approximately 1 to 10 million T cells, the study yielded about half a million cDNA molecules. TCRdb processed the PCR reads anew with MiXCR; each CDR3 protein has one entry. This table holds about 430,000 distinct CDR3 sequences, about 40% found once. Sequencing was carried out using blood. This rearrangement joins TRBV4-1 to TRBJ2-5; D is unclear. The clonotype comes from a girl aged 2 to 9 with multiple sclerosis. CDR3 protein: CASSQFWETQYF. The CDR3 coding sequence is TGCGCCAGCAGCCAATTTTGGGAGACCCAGTACTTC.